This TCR beta chain was recorded in a study of shared clonotypes between healthy human individuals. Study overall: Donor composition was a couple of women and three men, aged 18 to 49. There were three CD4 naive, three CD4 memory, two CD8 naive and one CD8 memory plates per donor.

CDR1 LGHNA and CDR2 YNFKEQ come from the germline V gene. Trimming took 1 base from V and 1 from J, leaving 11 bases between them. CDR3 size: 15 residues. This clone has just one count. Replicate PCRs run on sorted subsets employed 150 to 250 ng DNA, around 31,000 T cell genomes. This table comes from immunoSEQ multiplex PCR, and its TCRdb copy is limited to in-frame clones, with some not included. The data contain fewer than 2.5 million clones, roughly 93% of them seen just once; the ten biggest clones take up approximately 0.37%. The rearrangement links TRBV4-2 to TRBJ2-7; no clear D. This TCR was recovered from a young man in good health. Some clones in this sample may be carry-over from other donors' samples. Material: naive CD4+ T cells from PBMCs. The subset was: CD45RA+ positively selected. DNA of the CDR3: TGTGCCAGCAGCCAAGTGGGTGAAGGGTCCTACGAGCAGTACTTC. Residues: CASSQVGEGSYEQYF.